The 14 T cell receptor beta chains reported below all come from one sample, sequenced in a study of cytomegalovirus exposure and HLA in healthy donors. The PCR made use of 60 Vbeta and 13 Jbeta primers. This table comes from immunoSEQ multiplex PCR, and its TCRdb copy is limited to in-frame clones, with some not included. The repertoire includes 150,000 to 200,000 clones, about 70% of them detected once, and about 10% sits in the top ten. The sample comprised PBMCs. Source of these receptors: a man aged 25 to 45 in good health and CMV-seropositive.

V is TRBV10-3 and J is TRBJ2-3; 11 bases fit TRBD2. The CDR3 totals 16 residues. CDR1 and CDR2 (germline): ENHRY, SYGVKD. Unmatched junction bases numbered 13, after V lost 8 bases and J lost 6 bases. CDR3 nucleotides: TGTGCCATCGGGGGCCGGATAACTAGCGGGAGTGATACGCAGTATTTT. It specifies CAIGGRITSGSDTQYF.

The chain joins TRBV19 to TRBJ2-1; 14 positions match TRBD2. Trimming removed 7 bases from V and 8 bases from J; junction bases left unmatched: 13. Germline values: CDR1 LNHDA, CDR2 SQIVND (reference sequence). CDR3 length: 17 amino acids. Written as DNA, the CDR3 is TGTGCCAGTACCAGAGGGACTAGCGGGAGTTCCAGCCATGAGCAGTTCTTC. Amino acids: CASTRGTSGSSSHEQFF. The complete variable domain, with remaining parts taken from reference TRBV19 and TRBJ2-1, reads DGGITQSPKYLFRKEGQNVTLSCEQNLNHDAMYWYRQDPGQGLRLIYYSQIVNDFQKGDIAEGYSVSREKKESFPLTVTSAQKNPTAFYLCASTRGTSGSSSHEQFFGPGTRLTVL.

Turning to this clone: The junction does not match germline at one end; this may be a read error. The genes are TRBV7-9 and TRBJ2-1, with unresolved D. The CDR3 covers 16 residues. The V gene's germline CDR1 is SEHNR and CDR2 FQNEAQ (reference sequence). CDR3 sequence reads: CSSSPVDGGPYNEQFF. DNA of the CDR3: TGTTCCAGCAGCCCCGTCGACGGCGGTCCCTACAATGAGCAGTTCTTC. The complete variable domain, with remaining parts taken from reference TRBV7-9 and TRBJ2-1, reads DTGVSQNPRHKITKRGQNVTFRCDPISEHNRLYWYRQTLGQGPEFLTYFQNEAQLEKSRLLSDRFSAERPKGSFSTLEIQRTEQGDSAMYLCSSSPVDGGPYNEQFFGPGTRLTVL.

This clone was seen a few times. The chain uses TRBV6-5 and TRBJ2-7; TRBD1 matches at 7 bases. The CDR3 has 14 residues. The V and J ends lost 7 bases and 2 bases, in that order; junction bases with no gene match: 8. In germline, CDR1 is MNHEY, CDR2 SVGAGI. CDR3 protein: CASNRQGLTYEQYF. The CDR3 DNA reads TGTGCCAGCAACCGACAGGGCCTAACCTACGAGCAGTACTTC.

This clone turned up a few times. This chain links TRBV4-1 with TRBJ2-7; 8 bases line up with TRBD2. Germline V gives CDR1 MGHRA, CDR2 YSYEKL. This CDR3 spans 14 amino acids. The trim removed 1 base at V and 4 bases at J, leaving 3 bases unmatched. The CDR3 protein is CASSQGPGGYEQYF. DNA for the CDR3: TGCGCCAGCAGCCAAGGTCCGGGGGGGTACGAGCAGTACTTC.

The rearrangement links TRBV28 to TRBJ2-1; TRBD1 might be the D (6 bases). The V gene lost 7 bases and the J gene lost 0 bases, with 13 bases spanning the gap. The CDR3 extends over 15 amino acids. Per germline, CDR1 MDHEN and CDR2 SYDVKM. DNA of the CDR3: TGTGCCAGCACTACGAGACAGGCCTCCTACAATGAGCAGTTCTTC. Translated, it gives CASTTRQASYNEQFF.

This clone was recorded a few times. V and J are TRBV29-1 and TRBJ2-6; 12 nucleotides match TRBD2. CDR3 size: 16 residues. The J segment lost 1 base and the V segment lost 5 bases, leaving 3 bases of the junction unmatched. Per the germline V gene, CDR1 is SQVTM and CDR2 is ANQGSEA. The CDR3 bases are TGCAGCGTTCCGACTAGCGGGAGTTCTGGGGCCAACGTCCTGACTTTC. Protein sequence: CSVPTSGSSGANVLTF. Full variable domain (missing parts from reference TRBV29-1 and TRBJ2-6): SAVISQKPSRDICQRGTSLTIQCQVDSQVTMMFWYRQQPGQSLTLIATANQGSEATYESGFVIDKFPISRPNLTFSTLTVSNMSPEDSSIYLCSVPTSGSSGANVLTFGAGSRLTVL.

The chain carries TRBV5-1 and TRBJ1-1, with no clear D. This CDR3 is built from 14 residues. Trimming took 3 bases from V and 5 from J, leaving 14 bases between them. Per germline, CDR1 SGHRS and CDR2 YFSETQ. Here the CDR3 DNA reads TGCGCCAGCAGCTACGCGGAAGGTGGGACTGAAGCTTTCTTT. Its protein product is CASSYAEGGTEAFF. The variable domain in full, completed from reference TRBV5-1 and TRBJ1-1, reads KAGVTQTPRYLIKTRGQQVTLSCSPISGHRSVSWYQQTPGQGLQFLFEYFSETQRNKGNFPGRFSGRQFSNSRSEMNVSTLELGDSALYLCASSYAEGGTEAFFGQGTRLTVV.

The chain combines TRBV28 with TRBJ2-5; maybe TRBD1 (5 bases). Trimming stripped 0 bases from V and 3 bases from J, with 11 bases between. Germline-derived CDR1 and CDR2 are MDHEN and SYDVKM. This CDR3 region has 15 residues. Here the CDR3 DNA reads TGTGCCAGCAGTTTATGGAGCAGGGAAAAAGAGACCCAGTACTTC. Protein product: CASSLWSREKETQYF.

The V gene is TRBV2, the J gene TRBJ2-2; 7 bases map to TRBD1. In germline, CDR1 is SNHLY, CDR2 FYNNEI. This CDR3 contains 13 residues. J lost 5 bases, V lost 6 bases, and 3 bases had no gene match. CDR3 sequence reads: CASRRGQTGELFF. CDR3 nucleotide sequence: TGTGCCAGCAGACGGGGACAGACCGGGGAGCTGTTTTTT.

This clone was seen once. This sequence joins TRBV2 and TRBJ2-7, with 16 bases lining up with TRBD2. Germline assignment: CDR1 SNHLY and CDR2 FYNNEI. The CDR3 spans 14 residues. The V segment lost 9 bases and the J segment 5 bases; nucleotides outside the gene matches: 4. CDR3 coding DNA: TGTGCCAGTGGGACTAGCGGGAGGGCCAACGAGCAGTACTTC. Translation gives CASGTSGRANEQYF.

This clone is a singleton in its sample. The chain has TRBV6-1 and TRBJ2-2; the D gene is possibly TRBD1 (5 bases). V shed 6 bases and J shed 5 bases, with 10 bases lying between them. Germline assignment: CDR1 MNHNS and CDR2 SASEGT. The CDR3 totals 13 residues. Written as DNA, the CDR3 is TGTGCCAGCAGGGTCAGGGTTACCGGGGAGCTGTTTTTT. It is translated as CASRVRVTGELFF.

The genes are TRBV18 and TRBJ2-2, with 8 positions matching TRBD1. With 4 bases clipped from V and 0 bases from J, the junction kept 4 bases outside the gene matches. The CDR3 is 16 amino acids. CDR1 and CDR2 (germline): KGHSH, LQKENI. The CDR3 region is CASSLGTGTNTGELFF. CDR3 DNA: TGTGCCAGCTCACTCGGGACAGGAACGAACACCGGGGAGCTGTTTTTT.

This clone showed up just a few times. The rearrangement links TRBV7-2 to TRBJ2-7, with D maybe TRBD1 (7 bases). Germline V gives CDR1 SGHTA, CDR2 FQGNSA. Deletions cut 5 bases from V and 3 bases from J, with 14 bases between. CDR3 size: 14 residues. CDR3 amino acids: CASSPGGLLYEQYF. The CDR3 DNA follows: TGTGCCAGCAGCCCAGGGGGACTCCTCTACGAGCAGTACTTC.